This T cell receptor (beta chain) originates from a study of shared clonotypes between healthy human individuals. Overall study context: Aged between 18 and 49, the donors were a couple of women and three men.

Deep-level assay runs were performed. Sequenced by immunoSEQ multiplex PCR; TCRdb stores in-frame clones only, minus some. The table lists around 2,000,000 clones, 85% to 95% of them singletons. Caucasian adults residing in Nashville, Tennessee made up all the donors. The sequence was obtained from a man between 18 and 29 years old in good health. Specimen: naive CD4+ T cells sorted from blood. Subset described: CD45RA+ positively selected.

The CDR3 nucleotides read TGCGCCAGCAGCCAAGAGCACAGGGCCTACAATGAGCAGTTCTTC. It encodes CASSQEHRAYNEQFF. This sequence joins TRBV4-1 and TRBJ2-1; tentative D call: TRBD1 (6 bases). Trimming cost V 0 bases and J 2 bases, with 8 bases left between them. The CDR3 is 15 amino acids. Per germline, CDR1 MGHRA and CDR2 YSYEKL.